These 8 T cell receptor beta chains came from one sample sequenced in a study of blood T cell repertoires in COVID-19. Assay used: immunoSEQ multiplex PCR; TCRdb lists only in-frame clones, some missing. The sample holds about 64,000 clones, approximately 85% seen once. Sequencing used peripheral blood. The origin of the receptors is a woman aged 60 to 75 with COVID-19, enrolled during active disease.

J is TRBJ2-3 and V is TRBV12-3 or TRBV12-4; 8 bases agree with TRBD2. J gave up 8 bases and V 6 bases, and 4 bases lay outside the gene matches. The CDR3 sequence is 12 residues long. CDR3 nucleotides: TGTGCCAGCAGCCCGGGAGGGCTTACGCAGTATTTT. Encoded protein: CASSPGGLTQYF.

CDR3 protein: CASSPPSTEAFF. The CDR3 coding sequence is TGTGCCAGCTCACCACCTTCAACTGAAGCTTTCTTT. The genes are TRBV18 and TRBJ1-1; D not resolved. Germline-derived CDR1 and CDR2 are KGHSH and LQKENI. Trimming removed 0 bases at V and 5 bases at J, with 4 bases between. The CDR3 is 12 amino acids.

The gene calls are TRBV27 and TRBJ2-7; 7 bases are a match to TRBD1. Unmatched junction bases numbered 2, after V lost 0 bases and J lost 3 bases. From germline, CDR1 is MNHEY and CDR2 SMNVEV (reference sequence). The length of the CDR3 is 14 residues. CDR3 sequence (DNA): TGTGCCAGCAGTTTATCGGCAGGGGGCTACGAGCAGTACTTC. Translating gives CASSLSAGGYEQYF.

This clone was observed a few times. V is TRBV2 and J is TRBJ1-2, with D perhaps matching TRBD1 (5 bases). CDR1 is SNHLY and CDR2 is FYNNEI in the germline V gene. This CDR3 is built from 14 residues. V was cut by 3 bases and J by 0 bases, with 8 bases left in between. The CDR3 loop is CASSDRVSNYGYTF. The CDR3 DNA follows: TGTGCCAGCAGTGACAGGGTTTCTAACTATGGCTACACCTTC.

The J gene is TRBJ1-1, the V gene TRBV19; D is unresolved. The germline gives CDR1 LNHDA, CDR2 SQIVND (reference sequence). Between the trimmed V and J ends, which lost 7 bases and 1 base, there was a span of 4 bases. The CDR3 is 11 residues long. CDR3 amino acids: CASIRNTEAFF. The CDR3 region has the DNA TGTGCCAGTATCAGGAACACTGAAGCTTTCTTT.

The chain joins TRBV20-1 to TRBJ2-5, with TRBD2 as a possible D gene (5 bases). V dropped 5 bases and J dropped 7 bases, with 11 bases sitting between them. The CDR3 is 11 residues long. CDR1 and CDR2 (germline): DFQATT, SNEGSKA (reference sequence). The CDR3 DNA follows: TGCAGTGCTCTGGACTGGACGACCCAGTACTTC. It encodes CSALDWTTQYF.

For the CDR3, the DNA is TGTGCCAGCAGCTTTCTCCCCAGGCAAGACTACGAGCAGTACTTC. It codes for CASSFLPRQDYEQYF. The J gene is TRBJ2-7, the V gene TRBV7-2; D uncertain. V lost 3 bases, J lost 3 bases, and 15 bases lay in between. Looked up from germline, CDR1 is SGHTA and CDR2 is FQGNSA. CDR3 length: 15 residues.

To note about this clone: This sample includes further DNA sequences coding for the same CDR3. The chain has TRBV6-5 and TRBJ2-5; 11 bases align to TRBD1. The CDR3 has 15 residues. The V gene's germline CDR1 is MNHEY and CDR2 SVGAGI. The V and J ends lost 2 bases and 2 bases, in that order; junction bases with no gene match: 1. CDR3 bases: TGTGCCAGCAGTTACAGGGACAGGGGGCAAGAGACCCAGTACTTC. Protein product: CASSYRDRGQETQYF.